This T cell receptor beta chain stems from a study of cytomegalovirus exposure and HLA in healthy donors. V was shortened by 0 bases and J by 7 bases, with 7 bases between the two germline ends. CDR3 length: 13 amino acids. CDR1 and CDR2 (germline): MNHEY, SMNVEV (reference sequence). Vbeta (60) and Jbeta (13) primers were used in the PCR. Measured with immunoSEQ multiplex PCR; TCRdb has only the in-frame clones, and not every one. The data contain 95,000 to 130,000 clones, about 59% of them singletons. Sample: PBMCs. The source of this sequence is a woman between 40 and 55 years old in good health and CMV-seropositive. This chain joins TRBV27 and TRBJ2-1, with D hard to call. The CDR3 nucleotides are TGTGCCAGCAGTTTATCGTCCCTGAATGAGCAGTTCTTC. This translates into CASSLSSLNEQFF.